The clone carrying this T cell receptor beta chain was detected a few times. As yet, its antigen is unknown. V lost 4 bases and J lost 0, with 10 bases in between. This CDR3 has 14 residues. The germline V gene encodes CDR1 SQVTM and CDR2 ANQGSEA. TCRdb reprocessed the 5' RACE reads with MiXCR, giving one entry per CDR3 protein. The sample records approximately 340,000 distinct CDR3 sequences, more than 15% being singletons. This specimen belongs to a study of T-cell memory formation after mild COVID-19. Findings and caveats of the study: Within pre-infection memory, some responding clones were found, suggesting cross-reactive memory joined. The SARS-CoV-2 specificity of second-wave clones reaching peak at day 37 remained unverified. Contracting CD4+ clones lay largely in CM and EM, with CD8+ ones residing in EMRA.

The chain joins TRBV29-1 to TRBJ1-5; D might be TRBD1 (6 bases). Sequenced sample: PBMCs or a T cell subset sorted from them (not recorded which). The TCR originated in a man aged 18 to 30 who had mild COVID-19 (a few samples of this study predate the infection). Cell type and time point are not known. CDR3 sequence (DNA): TGCAGCGTTGCGGACAGATATAGCAATCAGCCCCAGCATTTT. It specifies CSVADRYSNQPQHF.